The sample holds many counts of the clone carrying this T cell receptor beta chain. The target antigen is unknown. This record belongs to a study of T cells in Graves' hyperthyroidism and ophthalmopathy. Regarding the study as a whole: Appearing also in blood were most of the thyroid clonotypes expanded above 0.001. Ophthalmopathy was model-predicted a median about 6.9 months pre-onset.

Germline CDR1 reads KGHSH; CDR2 reads LQKENI. This CDR3 spans 14 amino acids. Trimming removed 0 bases at V and 4 bases at J, with 9 bases between. The source material, RNA transcripts, was used to amplify TCR beta CDR3 regions. The HTBI primer set served for first-round RT-PCR of the TCR CDR3. TCRdb re-called the multiplex PCR reads through MiXCR, storing one row per CDR3 protein. The table shows around 340,000 distinct CDR3 sequences, with 18% occurring only once. The sequence derives from a woman between 50 and 59 years old with Graves' hyperthyroidism. The sequenced sample was blood. V usage is TRBV18 and J usage is TRBJ1-2; D remains ambiguous. The DNA for the CDR3 is TGTGCCAGCTCACCACCGCTCAGCTCCTATGGCTACACCTTC. This sequence encodes CASSPPLSSYGYTF.